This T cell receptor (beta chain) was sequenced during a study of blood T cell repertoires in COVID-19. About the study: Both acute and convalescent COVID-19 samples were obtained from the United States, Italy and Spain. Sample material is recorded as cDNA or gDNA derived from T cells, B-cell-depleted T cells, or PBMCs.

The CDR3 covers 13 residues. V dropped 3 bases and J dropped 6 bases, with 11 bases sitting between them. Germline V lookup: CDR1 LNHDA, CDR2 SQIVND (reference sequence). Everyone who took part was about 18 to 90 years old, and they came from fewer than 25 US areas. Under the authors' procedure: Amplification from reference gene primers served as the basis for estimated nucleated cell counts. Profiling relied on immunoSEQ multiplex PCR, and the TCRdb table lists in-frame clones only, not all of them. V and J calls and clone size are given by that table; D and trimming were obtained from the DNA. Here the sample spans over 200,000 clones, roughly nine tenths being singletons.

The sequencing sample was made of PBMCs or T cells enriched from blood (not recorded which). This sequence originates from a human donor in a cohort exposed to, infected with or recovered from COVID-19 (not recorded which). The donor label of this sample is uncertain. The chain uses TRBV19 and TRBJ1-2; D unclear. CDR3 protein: CASSIRGKNGYTF. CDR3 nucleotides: TGTGCCAGTAGTATCCGAGGGAAAAATGGCTACACCTTC.